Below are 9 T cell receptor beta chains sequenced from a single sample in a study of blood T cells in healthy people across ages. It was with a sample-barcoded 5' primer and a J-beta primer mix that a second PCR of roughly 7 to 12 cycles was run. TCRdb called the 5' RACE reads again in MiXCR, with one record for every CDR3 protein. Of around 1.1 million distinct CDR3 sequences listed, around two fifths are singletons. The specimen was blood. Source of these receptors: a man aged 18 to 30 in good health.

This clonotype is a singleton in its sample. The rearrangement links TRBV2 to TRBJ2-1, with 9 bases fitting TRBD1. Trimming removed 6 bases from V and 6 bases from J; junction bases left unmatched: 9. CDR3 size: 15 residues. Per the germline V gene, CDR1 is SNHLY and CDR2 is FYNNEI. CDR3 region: CASRLGTGIPNEQFF. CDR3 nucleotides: TGTGCCAGCAGGCTGGGGACAGGGATCCCCAATGAGCAGTTCTTC.

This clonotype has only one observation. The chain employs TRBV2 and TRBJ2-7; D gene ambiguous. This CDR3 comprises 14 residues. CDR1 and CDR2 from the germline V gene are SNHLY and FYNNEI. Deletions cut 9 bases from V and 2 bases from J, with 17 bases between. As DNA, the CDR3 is TGTGCCAGTGAGGATATCACCCCAACCTACGAGCAGTACTTC. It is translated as CASEDITPTYEQYF.

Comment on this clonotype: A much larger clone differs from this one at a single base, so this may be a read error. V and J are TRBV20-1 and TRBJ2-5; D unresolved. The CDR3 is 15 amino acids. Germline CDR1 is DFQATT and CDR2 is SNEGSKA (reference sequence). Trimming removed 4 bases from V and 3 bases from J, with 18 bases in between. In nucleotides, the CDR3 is TGCAGTGCTAACATCCCTGGCGGATCGAAAGAGACCCAGTACTTC. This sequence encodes CSANIPGGSKETQYF.

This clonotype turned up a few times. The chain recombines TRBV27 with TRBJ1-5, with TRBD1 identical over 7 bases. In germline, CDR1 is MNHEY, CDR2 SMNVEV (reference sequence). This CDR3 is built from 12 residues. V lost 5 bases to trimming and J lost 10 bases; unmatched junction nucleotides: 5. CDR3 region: CASSTQGGPQHF. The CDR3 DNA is TGTGCCAGCAGTACGCAGGGGGGACCCCAGCATTTT.

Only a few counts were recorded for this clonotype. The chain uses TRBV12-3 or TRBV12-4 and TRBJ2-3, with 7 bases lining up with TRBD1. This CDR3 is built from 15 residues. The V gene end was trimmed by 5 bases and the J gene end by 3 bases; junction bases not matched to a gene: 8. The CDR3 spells CASSTGAVVTDTQYF. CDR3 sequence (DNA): TGTGCCAGCAGTACAGGGGCGGTGGTTACAGATACGCAGTATTTT.

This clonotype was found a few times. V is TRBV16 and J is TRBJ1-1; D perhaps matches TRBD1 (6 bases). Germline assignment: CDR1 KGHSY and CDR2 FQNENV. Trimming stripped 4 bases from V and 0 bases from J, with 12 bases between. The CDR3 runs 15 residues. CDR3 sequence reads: CASSPRGGLNTEAFF. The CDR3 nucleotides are TGTGCCAGCAGCCCGAGGGGGGGTTTGAACACTGAAGCTTTCTTT. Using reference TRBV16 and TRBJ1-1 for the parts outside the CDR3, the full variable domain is GEEVAQTPKHLVRGEGQKAKLYCAPIKGHSYVFWYQQVLKNEFKFLISFQNENVFDETGMPKERFSAKCLPNSPCSLEIQATKLEDSAVYFCASSPRGGLNTEAFFGQGTRLTVV.

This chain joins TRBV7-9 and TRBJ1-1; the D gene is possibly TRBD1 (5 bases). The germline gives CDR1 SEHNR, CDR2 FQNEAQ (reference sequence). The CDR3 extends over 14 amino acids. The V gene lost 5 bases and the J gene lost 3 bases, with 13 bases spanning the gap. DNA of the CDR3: TGTGCCAGCAGCCCCCCAGGGTCCGACACTGAAGCTTTCTTT. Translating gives CASSPPGSDTEAFF.

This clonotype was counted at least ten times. CDR3 region: CASSEPRGFDTQYF. In nucleotides, the CDR3 is TGTGCCAGCAGTGAACCCAGGGGGTTCGATACGCAGTATTTT. V gene TRBV6-1 combines with J gene TRBJ2-3; 7 nucleotides line up with TRBD1. The CDR3 spans 14 residues. Germline assignment: CDR1 MNHNS and CDR2 SASEGT. The V and J ends lost 2 bases and 6 bases, in that order; junction bases with no gene match: 5.

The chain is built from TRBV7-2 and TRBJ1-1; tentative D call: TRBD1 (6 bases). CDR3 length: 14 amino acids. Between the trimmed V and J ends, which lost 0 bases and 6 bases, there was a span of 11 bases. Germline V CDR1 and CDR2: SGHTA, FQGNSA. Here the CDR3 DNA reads TGTGCCAGCAGCTTAGCGGCGGAGGGGGCTGAAGCTTTCTTT. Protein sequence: CASSLAAEGAEAFF.